Below are 25 T cell receptor beta chains sequenced from a single sample in a study of blood T cell repertoires in COVID-19. TCRdb's copy holds only in-frame clones and misses some; the assay was immunoSEQ multiplex PCR. The data contain about 150,000 clones, 87% of them seen just once; the ten biggest clones take up roughly 3.9%. The sequenced material came from PBMCs or T cells enriched from blood (not recorded which). Receptor source: a woman aged 40 to 50 who had been exposed to COVID-19.

The CDR3 reads CASSRPHRGRESGANVLTF. The CDR3, as DNA: TGTGCCAGCAGCCGTCCTCACAGGGGGCGCGAGTCTGGGGCCAACGTCCTGACTTTC. The rearrangement links TRBV21-1 to TRBJ2-6; whether TRBD1, the table's D call, matches the DNA was not checked. TRBV21-1 is tagged as a pseudogene. This CDR3 is 19 amino acids long.

V and J are TRBV5-5 and TRBJ1-4, with a tentative D call TRBD1 (5 bases). The CDR3 runs to 16 residues. Germline V gene lookup returns CDR1 SGHKS and CDR2 YYEKEE (reference sequence). V gave up 4 bases and J gave up 7 bases, with 20 bases separating them. The CDR3 here is CASSDGERVGGEKLFF. The DNA of the CDR3 is TGTGCCAGCAGCGATGGCGAAAGGGTCGGGGGTGAAAAACTGTTTTTT.

V usage is TRBV19 and J usage is TRBJ2-5; 10 bases line up with TRBD1. Trimming cost V 5 bases and J 10 bases; bases outside gene matches: 7. The CDR3 length is 13 residues. The germline gives CDR1 LNHDA, CDR2 SQIVND (reference sequence). The CDR3 loop is CASSRQGAGIQYF. In DNA form, the CDR3 reads TGTGCCAGTAGTCGACAGGGGGCGGGGATCCAGTACTTC.

The chain is built from TRBV9 and TRBJ2-7; D possibly corresponds to TRBD1 (5 bases). The V end was cut by 0 bases, the J end by 5 bases, with 15 bases between. The V gene's germline CDR1 is SGDLS and CDR2 YYNGEE. The CDR3 contains 15 residues. CDR3 nucleotides: TGTGCCAGCAGCGTAGCTCCGACAGTGGTAGACGAGCAGTACTTC. Translated: CASSVAPTVVDEQYF.

The chain uses TRBV18 and TRBJ1-6; D is possibly TRBD1 (6 bases). CDR1 and CDR2 from the germline V gene are KGHSH and LQKENI. This CDR3 has 15 residues. V was clipped by 4 bases and J by 5 bases, with 12 bases between them. CDR3 amino acids: CASSRSRDNNSPLHF. The CDR3 nucleotides are TGTGCCAGCTCACGATCCCGGGACAATAATTCACCCCTCCACTTT.

The table lists this clone with a few counts. The chain has TRBV7-9 and TRBJ1-5, with 9 nucleotides matching TRBD1. This CDR3 comprises 15 residues. With 2 bases clipped from V and 4 bases from J, the junction kept 3 bases outside the gene matches. The germline CDR1 and CDR2 sequences are SEHNR and FQNEAQ (reference sequence). This CDR3 reads CASSLFGQGNQPQHF. The CDR3 nucleotides are TGTGCCAGCAGCTTATTCGGACAGGGGAATCAGCCCCAGCATTTT.

The J gene is TRBJ1-1, the V gene TRBV9, with 7 bases that match TRBD1. Germline V gene sequence: CDR1 SGDLS, CDR2 YYNGEE. There are 15 residues in the CDR3. The J segment lost 1 base and the V segment lost 4 bases, leaving 7 bases of the junction unmatched. The CDR3 spells CASSFHPGGNTEAFF. CDR3 bases: TGTGCCAGCAGCTTCCACCCAGGGGGGAACACTGAAGCTTTCTTT.

There are a few counts of this clone. The rearrangement joins TRBV19 to TRBJ1-5; D remains ambiguous. This CDR3 spans 15 amino acids. Trimming removed 4 bases at V and 2 bases at J, with 12 bases between. Germline CDR1 is LNHDA and CDR2 is SQIVND (reference sequence). The CDR3, as DNA: TGTGCCAGTAGTACTAGAACCGATCGCAATCAGCCCCAGCATTTT. As protein: CASSTRTDRNQPQHF.

The chain uses TRBV5-4 and TRBJ2-2, with TRBD1 matching over 9 bases. The V gene end was trimmed by 5 bases and the J gene end by 7 bases; junction bases not matched to a gene: 12. Germline values: CDR1 SGHNT, CDR2 YYREEE (reference sequence). The CDR3 is 16 residues long. CDR3: CASRMGGRTGVGELFF. The CDR3 DNA sequence: TGTGCCAGCAGGATGGGGGGGCGGACAGGGGTCGGGGAGCTGTTTTTT.

This clone has more than one count but fewer than ten. The chain carries TRBV29-1 and TRBJ1-1; a weak D match, TRBD1 (5 bases). Looked up from germline, CDR1 is SQVTM and CDR2 is ANQGSEA. The CDR3 contains 12 residues. With 3 bases removed from V and 6 bases from J, the gap between germline ends came to 11 bases. The CDR3 DNA reads as TGCAGCGTTGAGGGGGGAGGAGCTGAAGCTTTCTTT. Translation gives CSVEGGGAEAFF. Full variable domain (missing parts from reference TRBV29-1 and TRBJ1-1): SAVISQKPSRDICQRGTSLTIQCQVDSQVTMMFWYRQQPGQSLTLIATANQGSEATYESGFVIDKFPISRPNLTFSTLTVSNMSPEDSSIYLCSVEGGGAEAFFGQGTRLTVV.

The chain is built from TRBV6-4 and TRBJ2-3; TRBD2 might be the D (5 bases). Germline lookup yields CDR1 MRHNA and CDR2 SNTAGT. The CDR3 length is 15 residues. The V end was cut by 2 bases, the J end by 1 base, with 10 bases between. The CDR3: CASSDGGGGTDTQYF. The CDR3 DNA reads TGTGCCAGCAGTGACGGCGGAGGCGGCACAGATACGCAGTATTTT.

The CDR3 is CASSPDRLKGNEQFF. The CDR3 bases are TGTGCCAGCAGTCCGGATCGACTAAAGGGCAATGAGCAGTTCTTC. The V gene is TRBV28, the J gene TRBJ2-1; TRBD2 might be the D (5 bases). Trimming removed 5 bases at V and 6 bases at J, with 17 bases between. The CDR3 covers 15 residues. Germline CDR1 MDHEN, CDR2 SYDVKM.

V and J are TRBV2 and TRBJ1-5, with 7 bases aligning to TRBD1. CDR1 and CDR2 (germline): SNHLY, FYNNEI. With 3 bases clipped from V and 0 bases from J, the junction kept 2 bases outside the gene matches. This CDR3 region has 15 residues. CDR3 sequence (DNA): TGTGCCAGCAGTGAGACAGGGATTAGCAATCAGCCCCAGCATTTT. This sequence encodes CASSETGISNQPQHF.

The V and J genes are TRBV28 and TRBJ2-7; no clear D. Between the trimmed V and J ends, which lost 2 bases and 2 bases, there was a span of 10 bases. This CDR3 has 14 residues. CDR1 is MDHEN, CDR2 SYDVKM, per germline. The CDR3: CASSLTSLPYEQYF. As DNA, the CDR3 is TGTGCCAGCAGTTTAACCAGTCTGCCCTACGAGCAGTACTTC.

The chain carries TRBV6-4 and TRBJ1-1, with no clear D. The CDR3 has 13 amino acids. V was clipped by 0 bases and J by 6 bases, with 8 bases between them. Germline V lookup: CDR1 MRHNA, CDR2 SNTAGT. CDR3 nucleotide sequence: TGTGCCAGCAGTGACTCGGCAACATCTGAAGCTTTCTTT. It encodes CASSDSATSEAFF.

The rearrangement links TRBV3-1 (or the pseudogene TRBV3-2) to TRBJ1-1; no definite D call. CDR3 length: 14 residues. Germline V lookup: CDR1 LGHDT, CDR2 YNNKEL (reference sequence). V was pared by 3 bases and J by 3 bases, with 11 bases between. In DNA, the CDR3 is TGTGCCAGCAGCCAGGGCGTCTCGGACACTGAAGCTTTCTTT. Translation: CASSQGVSDTEAFF.

The chain is built from TRBV28 and TRBJ2-7; TRBD1 is a possible D gene (7 bases). Germline V gene data show CDR1 as MDHEN and CDR2 as SYDVKM. This CDR3 has 13 amino acids. V was trimmed by 5 bases and J by 12 bases, leaving 20 bases between them. The CDR3 protein is CASSPGGTARWYF. The DNA for the CDR3 is TGTGCCAGCAGTCCAGGGGGGACGGCCCGGTGGTACTTC.

This clone has just one count. The CDR3 region is CASKQGAGDTQYF. In nucleotides, the CDR3 is TGTGCCAGCAAACAGGGGGCTGGAGATACGCAGTATTTT. The rearrangement links TRBV2 to TRBJ2-3; 9 bases align to TRBD1. V lost 7 bases, J lost 5 bases, and 4 bases stayed unmatched. Per the germline V gene, CDR1 is SNHLY and CDR2 is FYNNEI. CDR3 length: 13 residues.

The chain joins TRBV6-1 to TRBJ1-2; TRBD1 might be the D (5 bases). CDR1 is MNHNS and CDR2 is SASEGT in the germline V gene. There are 14 residues in the CDR3. The V end was cut by 1 base, the J end by 4 bases, with 10 bases between. Here the CDR3 DNA reads TGTGCCAGCAGTGAAGTCAACAGGATCTATGGCTACACCTTC. This codes for CASSEVNRIYGYTF.

This chain uses TRBV10-3 with TRBJ1-1; D is undetermined. V was clipped by 7 bases and J by 1 base, with 10 bases between them. This CDR3 has 13 residues. The germline CDR1 and CDR2 sequences are ENHRY and SYGVKD. As DNA, the CDR3 is TGTGCCATCACTCCGGGTGGGAACACTGAAGCTTTCTTT. Its protein product is CAITPGGNTEAFF.

This chain links TRBV3-1 (or the pseudogene TRBV3-2) with TRBJ1-1; possible D gene TRBD1, 6 bases. The CDR3 covers 17 residues. CDR1 and CDR2 (germline): LGHDT, YNNKEL (reference sequence). The V end lost 1 base, the J end lost 4 bases, and 19 bases lay between the germline ends. The CDR3 here is CASSQAIRQAWSTEAFF. CDR3 nucleotide sequence: TGTGCCAGCAGCCAAGCGATCCGACAGGCATGGAGCACTGAAGCTTTCTTT.

The chain combines TRBV7-9 with TRBJ1-4, with 11 bases that match TRBD1. Per the germline V gene, CDR1 is SEHNR and CDR2 is FQNEAQ (reference sequence). V shed 1 base and J 5 bases; nucleotides not matched to a gene: 9. The CDR3 totals 18 residues. In nucleotides, the CDR3 is TGTGCCAGCAGCTTAGGGTGGACAGGGGGCCCGGTAAATGAAAAACTGTTTTTT. This gives the protein CASSLGWTGGPVNEKLFF.

The rearrangement links TRBV11-3 to TRBJ2-7; TRBD1 matches 7 bases. The CDR3 consists of 18 residues. Trimming cost V 6 bases and J 0 bases; bases outside gene matches: 17. CDR1 and CDR2 (germline): SGHNT, YENEEA. Here the CDR3 reads CASSLTRFRGRTSYEQYF. For the CDR3, the DNA is TGTGCCAGCAGTCTTACGCGTTTTAGGGGGCGTACCTCCTACGAGCAGTACTTC.

The J gene is TRBJ1-1, the V gene TRBV4-1, with TRBD1 matching 9 bases. The length of the CDR3 is 17 residues. The germline CDR1 and CDR2 sequences are MGHRA and YSYEKL. After removal of 8 bases from V and 1 base from J, the junction contained 14 bases not matched to a gene. The CDR3 DNA is TGCGCCAGCCAAGGGCGGGGACAGGGAGCCCCGAACACTGAAGCTTTCTTT. Translating it yields CASQGRGQGAPNTEAFF.

The chain is built from TRBV4-3 and TRBJ2-7; TRBD2 aligns across 13 bases. This CDR3 is 16 amino acids long. Germline V gene lookup returns CDR1 LGHNA and CDR2 YSLEER. V trimming: 4 bases; J trimming: 5 bases; junction bases outside the gene matches: 8. The CDR3 sequence is CASSLTSGRRGDEQYF. The CDR3 DNA sequence: TGCGCCAGCAGCCTGACTAGCGGGAGGAGGGGCGACGAGCAGTACTTC.